The clone carrying this T cell receptor (beta chain) was observed a few times. The antigen remains undetermined. The source of the sample is a study of long-term antiretroviral therapy in people with HIV. Researchers report immunoSEQ v3.0 was run at survey level. Per-sample sequencing targets were about 40,000-55,000 T-cell genomes. Here immunoSEQ multiplex PCR was the method, and the copy in TCRdb shows in-frame clones only, minus some. The sample has about 37,000 clones; under 85% are singletons. Overall study findings and caveats: An increase in diversity followed ART, yet levels stayed below transplant donor controls. When set beside controls, HIV repertoires had CDR3 length ranges that were narrower.

Per germline, CDR1 SGHNT and CDR2 YYREEE (reference sequence). The CDR3 runs 14 residues. Trimming removed 1 base from V and 8 bases from J; junction bases left unmatched: 9. The rearrangement joins TRBV5-4 to TRBJ2-7, with 7 bases identical to TRBD1. Sample: unsorted PBMCs, taken 1 year after starting antiretroviral therapy. The sequence derives from a man in his late teens or twenties with HIV. As DNA, the CDR3 is TGTGCCAGCAGCTTGCGAGACAGGGTAGTGCAGCAGTACTTC. Amino acid sequence: CASSLRDRVVQQYF.